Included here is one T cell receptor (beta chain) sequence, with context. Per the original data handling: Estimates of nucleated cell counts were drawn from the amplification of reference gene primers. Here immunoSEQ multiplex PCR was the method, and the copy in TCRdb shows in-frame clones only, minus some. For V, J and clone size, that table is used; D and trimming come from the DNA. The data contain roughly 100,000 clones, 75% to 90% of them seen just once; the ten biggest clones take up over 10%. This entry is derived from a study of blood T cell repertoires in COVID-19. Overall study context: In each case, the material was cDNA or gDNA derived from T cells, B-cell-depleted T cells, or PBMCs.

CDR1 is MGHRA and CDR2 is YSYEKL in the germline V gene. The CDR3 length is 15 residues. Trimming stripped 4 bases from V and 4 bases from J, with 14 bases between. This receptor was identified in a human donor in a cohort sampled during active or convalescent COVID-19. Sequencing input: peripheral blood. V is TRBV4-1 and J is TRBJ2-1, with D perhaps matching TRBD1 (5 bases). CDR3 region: CASSRPQGGYNEQFF. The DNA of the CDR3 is TGCGCCAGCAGCCGCCCCCAGGGTGGATACAATGAGCAGTTCTTC.